Listed below are T cell receptor beta chains from one sample, sequenced in a study of T cell responses to AZD1222 COVID-19 vaccine. Sequencing was performed with immunoSEQ multiplex PCR; in TCRdb, only in-frame clones are kept and a portion is missing. This sample has 200,000 or so clones, with just under 90% found just once. Material: peripheral blood, obtained on day 0 of AZD1222 vaccination. Source of these receptors: an adult in good health. Each CDR3 is given with its conserved first and last residue. The D gene is left open where the match is weak. Only some rows state a clone size, as once, few, many or a class for expanded clones.

d_call j_call clone_size v_call cdr3_nt cdr3_aa
. TRBJ2-2 . TRBV7-2 TGTGCCAGCAGCTTCTTACTAGGCACCGGGGAGCTGTTTTTT CASSFLLGTGELFF
. TRBJ2-7 . TRBV11-2 TGTGCCAGCAGCCCCGACCGGGGACGGGAGCAGTACTTC CASSPDRGREQYF
. TRBJ1-1 . TRBV19 TGTGCCAGTGGCGGGGCTCGGGGGGTATGGACTGAAGCTTTCTTT CASGGARGVWTEAFF
. TRBJ2-5 . TRBV3-1/TRBV3-2 TGTGCCAGCAGCCGCCCCCGTGACAACCAAGAGACCCAGTACTTC CASSRPRDNQETQYF
. TRBJ1-6 once TRBV6-1 TGTGCCAGCAGTGGGCATCAACCAGGGGCCTATAATTCACCCCTCCACTTT CASSGHQPGAYNSPLHF
TRBD2 TRBJ2-7 once TRBV6-6 TGTGCCAGCAGTTACCCACTAGCGGGGGGCTACGAGCAGTACTTC CASSYPLAGGYEQYF
. TRBJ1-6 . TRBV30 TGTGCCTGGAGTACCTTACCTAGATCACCCCTCCACTTT CAWSTLPRSPLHF
. TRBJ2-5 . TRBV5-4 TGTGCCAGCAGCTTCATTACGTCCGGGACACCCAAAGAGACCCAGTACTTC CASSFITSGTPKETQYF
TRBD2 TRBJ2-1 once TRBV2 TGTGCCAGCAGCTCCAATGGAGCGGGGGCCCTCAATGAGCAGTTCTTC CASSSNGAGALNEQFF
TRBD1 TRBJ1-2 . TRBV28 TGTGCCAGCAGTGCCATGGGGACAGTTGAGTCTTATGGCTACACCTTC CASSAMGTVESYGYTF
. TRBJ2-7 . TRBV2 TGTGCCAGCACTAGCGACTCCTACGAGCAGTACTTC CASTSDSYEQYF
. TRBJ1-5 . TRBV2 TGTGCCAGCAGTGGAGTTCGACCCGGGCAGCCCCAGCATTTT CASSGVRPGQPQHF
. TRBJ2-1 . TRBV19 TGTGCCAGTAGCCCTCGGGCGGCCCCCTACAATGAGCAGTTCTTC CASSPRAAPYNEQFF
. TRBJ1-2 . TRBV6-5 TGTGCCATTCTACCGGACAGCAACTATGGCTACACCTTC CAILPDSNYGYTF
TRBD2 TRBJ2-7 few TRBV4-1 TGCGCCAGCAGCCACCCCCAGCGGGGGAACTCCTACGAGCAGTACTTC CASSHPQRGNSYEQYF
. TRBJ1-4 . TRBV7-2 TGTGCCAGCAGCTTACTCTCAACTAATGAAAAACTGTTTTTT CASSLLSTNEKLFF
. TRBJ1-5 . TRBV19 TGTGCCAGTAGTATATCGGGTACTCAGCCCCAGCATTTT CASSISGTQPQHF
. TRBJ2-1 . TRBV28 TGTGCCAGCGTTAGCGTTGGCAATGAGCAGTTCTTC CASVSVGNEQFF
. TRBJ2-7 . TRBV27 TGTGCCAGCAGTCATGGCAGATCCTACGAGCAGTACTTC CASSHGRSYEQYF
TRBD1 TRBJ1-3 . TRBV12-3/TRBV12-4 TGTGCCAGCAGTTTGACAGGGGGTATCGAAGATTTT CASSLTGGIEDF
TRBD1 TRBJ1-2 . TRBV10-3 TGTGCCATCACCCCGGACAGGGGGAGCGCCACCTTC CAITPDRGSATF
TRBD2 TRBJ2-3 . TRBV28 TGTGCCAGCAGCCCGAGCGGTAGCGGGGGAAATACGCAGTATTTT CASSPSGSGGNTQYF
. TRBJ1-5 . TRBV28 TGTGCCAGCAGTTTCGATTCAGGCCCGGGGCAGCCCCAGCATTTT CASSFDSGPGQPQHF
. TRBJ1-2 few TRBV7-3 TGTGCCAGCAGCTTAACGGTGGGACCTAGCGGCGGTGGCTACACCTTC CASSLTVGPSGGGYTF
. TRBJ1-2 . TRBV4-3 TGCGCCAGCAGCCAAGATCTGGCAGATGGCTATGGCTACACCTTC CASSQDLADGYGYTF
. TRBJ1-3 . TRBV28 TGTGCCAGCAGTTCACCCTCACCGAACGGAAACACCATATATTTT CASSSPSPNGNTIYF
. TRBJ2-1 . TRBV4-3 TGCGCCAGCAGCCAAGGGACTGGGGGTACTACCTACAATGAGCAGTTCTTC CASSQGTGGTTYNEQFF
. TRBJ1-1 . TRBV29-1 TGCAGCGCCTTGGGGGGTAACCAAGGGAACACTGAAGCTTTCTTT CSALGGNQGNTEAFF
. TRBJ2-1 . TRBV27 TGTGCCAGCAGTTTATTGTCGACAGTTTCCTACAATGAGCAGTTCTTC CASSLLSTVSYNEQFF
. TRBJ1-6 . TRBV28 TGTGCCAGCAGTTTACGGTGGTGGCCCCTCCACTTT CASSLRWWPLHF
. TRBJ2-3 . TRBV5-4 TGTGCCAGCAGCCAAGAGGTATCTAGCACAGATACGCAGTATTTT CASSQEVSSTDTQYF
. TRBJ1-4 . TRBV9 TGTGCCAGCAGCGTAGGTAAAGGGGTGCCAAATGAAAAACTGTTTTTT CASSVGKGVPNEKLFF
. TRBJ1-6 . TRBV5-1 TGCGCCAGCAGCCCCGCCGGGACGGATAATTCACCCCTCCACTTT CASSPAGTDNSPLHF
. TRBJ1-2 . TRBV28 TGTGCCAGCAGTCCCCGACAGAGAGACTATGGCTACACCTTC CASSPRQRDYGYTF
TRBD2 TRBJ2-1 . TRBV4-1 TGCGCCAGCAGCCATTTGGGACTAGCGGTCTACAATGAGCAGTTCTTC CASSHLGLAVYNEQFF
TRBD1 TRBJ2-7 . TRBV20-1 TGCAGTGCTAGTTTGGGACAGGGGGCCTACGAGCAGTACTTC CSASLGQGAYEQYF
. TRBJ2-7 . TRBV6-1 TGTGCCAGCAGTGAAGGCGGTCGTTACGAGCAGTACTTC CASSEGGRYEQYF
TRBD1 TRBJ2-1 . TRBV5-5 TGTGCCAGCAGCTCGATCCCGGGACAGGCGGGCGAGCAGTTCTTC CASSSIPGQAGEQFF
. TRBJ2-7 . TRBV10-2 TGCGCCAGCAGGACCCACCGGGACCTCAGTAGAGAGGGCGAGCAGTACTTC CASRTHRDLSREGEQYF
. TRBJ2-7 . TRBV5-1 TGCGCCAGCAGCTTGGGGGTTTACGAGCAGTACTTC CASSLGVYEQYF
. TRBJ2-2 few TRBV5-1 TGCGCCAGCACCACCGGGCAGACGAACACCGGGGAGCTGTTTTTT CASTTGQTNTGELFF
TRBD2 TRBJ2-1 . TRBV7-2 TGTGCCAGCAGCCGGACTAGCGGGAGGTTTGGTGAGCAGTTCTTC CASSRTSGRFGEQFF
. TRBJ2-7 . TRBV21-1 TGTGCCAGCAGCGCCCGAGAAGGGGGAACGGTCGACACTCACTCCTACGAGCAGTACTTC CASSAREGGTVDTHSYEQYF
. TRBJ2-7 . TRBV5-4 TGTGCCAGCAGCTTTGGAATGCAGGTTAACTACGAGCAGTACTTC CASSFGMQVNYEQYF
TRBD1 TRBJ1-1 . TRBV6-2/TRBV6-3 TGTGCCAGCAGCTCACCCAGGACAGGATTGAACACTGAAGCTTTCTTT CASSSPRTGLNTEAFF
. TRBJ1-4 . TRBV5-1 TGCGCCAGCAGCCTCCTTCGACCGACAGATGAAAAACTGTTTTTT CASSLLRPTDEKLFF
. TRBJ1-1 . TRBV28 TGTGCCAGCAACAGACCAGGCTTGAACACTGAAGCTTTCTTT CASNRPGLNTEAFF
TRBD1 TRBJ2-7 . TRBV15 TGTGCCACCAGCAGATCCCCACTTCCGTCGGAACCGGGACAGGGGAGAACCTACGAGCAGTACTTC CATSRSPLPSEPGQGRTYEQYF
. TRBJ1-2 . TRBV25-1 TGTGCCAGCAGTGGGGGGCACTACGGGACATCTAACTTCTATGGCTACACCTTC CASSGGHYGTSNFYGYTF
TRBD1 TRBJ2-4 . TRBV5-1 TGCGCCAGCAGGCGATGGGACAGGGAGGACATTCAGTACTTC CASRRWDREDIQYF
TRBD2 TRBJ2-1 . TRBV27 TGTGCCAGCAGTCCCGAGCGGGGGGTCTACGATGAGCAGTTCTTC CASSPERGVYDEQFF
. TRBJ2-7 . TRBV10-3 TGTGCCATCAGTGAGACCTTACCAGCAGACGCCTACGAGCAGTACTTC CAISETLPADAYEQYF
. TRBJ1-3 . TRBV24-1 TGTGCCACCAGAGACAGGCTCGGAGGCACCATATATTTT CATRDRLGGTIYF